This T cell receptor (beta chain) originates from a study of blood T cell repertoires in COVID-19. V trimming: 3 bases; J trimming: 4 bases; junction bases outside the gene matches: 3. This CDR3 has 14 amino acids. Germline lookup yields CDR1 SGHAT and CDR2 FQNNGV. The recovered donors of Cohort 3 showed two negative PCRs, clearance, or symptom resolution. Libraries were prepared by immunoSEQ multiplex PCR; TCRdb keeps only in-frame clonotypes and omits some of them. The repertoire holds more than 150,000 clones, with around 82% as singletons. Sequencing used PBMCs or T cells enriched from blood (not recorded which). This sequence was found in a man aged 40-49 years who had recovered from COVID-19. The chain recombines TRBV11-2 with TRBJ1-3; 7 nucleotides match TRBD1. As DNA, the CDR3 is TGTGCCAGCAGCTTTAAGGGGGCCGGAAACACCATATATTTT. It specifies CASSFKGAGNTIYF.